These T cell receptor beta chains were read from a single sample in a study of control samples from healthy donors and cancer patients. Assay: immunoSEQ multiplex PCR; the TCRdb copy retains only in-frame clones and omits some. The table lists about 170,000 clones, 91% of them singletons. Input material: blood. The receptors stem from a young woman in good health. Both conserved end residues are part of each CDR3. The D gene is left open where the match is weak. Where a row states a size, it is once, few, many or the class of an expanded clone; other rows omit it.

size | J | V | D | CDR3 | DNA
- | TRBJ2-7 | TRBV11-3 | - | CASSLDPRGNYEQYF | TGTGCCAGCAGCTTAGATCCCAGGGGTAATTACGAGCAGTACTTC
- | TRBJ2-5 | TRBV11-2 | - | CASSLGGSETQYF | TGTGCCAGCAGCTTGGGGGGATCAGAGACCCAGTACTTC
- | TRBJ1-1 | TRBV7-3 | - | CASSLMAGDTEAFF | TGTGCCAGCAGCTTAATGGCGGGGGACACTGAAGCTTTCTTT
- | TRBJ1-2 | TRBV28 | TRBD1 | CASSLGDRGAVGYTF | TGTGCCAGCAGTTTAGGGGACAGGGGGGCGGTAGGCTACACCTTC
- | TRBJ2-2 | TRBV12-5 | TRBD2 | CASGLVRGGPGELFF | TGTGCTAGTGGTTTGGTCCGGGGGGGCCCCGGGGAGCTGTTTTTT
once | TRBJ1-2 | TRBV7-2 | TRBD1 | CASSLRGQGPNYGYTF | TGTGCCAGCAGCTTAAGGGGACAGGGCCCCAACTATGGCTACACCTTC
- | TRBJ2-2 | TRBV3-1/TRBV3-2 | - | CASSQVGGANTGELFF | TGTGCCAGCAGCCAAGTAGGGGGGGCGAACACCGGGGAGCTGTTTTTT
once | TRBJ2-5 | TRBV11-2 | TRBD1 | CASSNRGMEETQYF | TGTGCCAGCAGCAACAGGGGCATGGAGGAGACCCAGTACTTC
- | TRBJ1-3 | TRBV11-2 | - | CASSLGPGLSGNTIYF | TGTGCCAGCAGCTTAGGCCCAGGCCTCTCTGGAAACACCATATATTTT
few | TRBJ1-1 | TRBV28 | - | CASSLWENTEAFF | TGTGCCAGCAGTTTATGGGAGAACACTGAAGCTTTCTTT
- | TRBJ1-1 | TRBV3-1/TRBV3-2 | TRBD1 | CASSSTGGPNTEAFF | TGTGCCAGCAGCTCGACAGGGGGTCCGAACACTGAAGCTTTCTTT
few | TRBJ2-7 | TRBV28 | TRBD1 | CASIDGTGSYEQYF | TGTGCCAGCATCGACGGGACAGGGTCCTACGAGCAGTACTTC
- | TRBJ2-4 | TRBV19 | - | CATKGGVGNIQYF | TGTGCCACTAAAGGGGGAGTGGGAAACATTCAGTACTTC
few | TRBJ2-3 | TRBV7-9 | TRBD1 | CASSSDRGDTDTQYF | TGTGCCAGCAGCTCGGACAGGGGGGACACAGATACGCAGTATTTT
once | TRBJ1-5 | TRBV27 | TRBD1 | CASSKDRSNQPQHF | TGTGCCAGCAGTAAGGACAGGAGCAATCAGCCCCAGCATTTT
- | TRBJ1-3 | TRBV28 | TRBD1 | CASRPGTGGNTIYF | TGTGCCAGCAGGCCCGGGACAGGGGGAAACACCATATATTTT
- | TRBJ2-1 | TRBV24-1 | - | CATSDFGYYNEQFF | TGTGCCACCAGTGATTTCGGGTATTACAATGAGCAGTTCTTC